A single sample is the source of the 7 T cell receptor beta chains below, sequenced in a study of T cell changes during pregnancy in multiple sclerosis. TCRdb's copy holds only in-frame clones and misses some; the assay was immunoSEQ multiplex PCR. The sample comprises 55,000 to 85,000 clones, over 90% of which are singletons, and about 0.27% rests with the top ten. Sequences were derived from CD4+ T cells from peripheral blood mononuclear cells, sampled after pregnancy. Receptors were obtained from a female donor with multiple sclerosis, enrolled in a pregnancy study.

CDR3 sequence (DNA): TGTGCCAGTAGTATTGGAGAGTCTAATTCACCCCTCCACTTT. Protein product: CASSIGESNSPLHF. The chain links TRBV19 to TRBJ1-6; D gene uncertain. Trimming removed 3 bases from V and 6 bases from J, with 9 bases in between. Germline values: CDR1 LNHDA, CDR2 SQIVND (reference sequence). The CDR3 runs to 14 residues.

This chain's CDR3 is CASSPGLAGDLEQYF. The CDR3 coding sequence is TGTGCCAGCAGCCCGGGACTAGCGGGAGATCTCGAGCAGTACTTC. The chain employs TRBV5-4 and TRBJ2-7, with 14 bases that match TRBD2. This CDR3 is 15 amino acids long. CDR1 and CDR2 from the germline V gene are SGHNT and YYREEE (reference sequence). V was pared by 4 bases and J by 6 bases, with 6 bases of the junction left unmatched. Full variable domain (rest looked up from reference TRBV5-4 and TRBJ2-7): ETGVTQSPTHLIKTRGQQVTLRCSSQSGHNTVSWYQQALGQGPQFIFQYYREEENGRGNFPPRFSGLQFPNYSSELNVNALELDDSALYLCASSPGLAGDLEQYFGPGTRLTVT.

The rearrangement joins TRBV2 to TRBJ1-1, with D possibly TRBD1 on 6 matching bases. Per the germline V gene, CDR1 is SNHLY and CDR2 is FYNNEI. The CDR3 is made up of 13 amino acids. The germline V and J ends were trimmed by 8 bases and 0 bases, with 10 bases remaining between them. CDR3 protein: CASQGFMNTEAFF. The CDR3 DNA reads as TGTGCCAGCCAGGGGTTCATGAACACTGAAGCTTTCTTT.

In nucleotides, the CDR3 is TGCAGCGCCCAGGGGGATCAATACAATGAGCAGTTCTTC. It encodes CSAQGDQYNEQFF. The chain links TRBV29-1 to TRBJ2-1; 7 bases line up with TRBD1. The CDR3 consists of 13 residues. Per the germline V gene, CDR1 is SQVTM and CDR2 is ANQGSEA. V shed 7 bases, J shed 4 bases, and the junction held 7 bases outside the gene matches.

This rearrangement joins TRBV7-6 to TRBJ1-4; a possible D gene is TRBD1 (6 bases). Trimming pared 5 bases from V and 7 bases from J, leaving 11 bases between. The CDR3 loop spans 13 amino acids. Per the germline V gene, CDR1 is SGHVS and CDR2 is FNYEAQ. The DNA for the CDR3 is TGTGCCAGCAGCCGGTCGGACAGTGAAAAACTGTTTTTT. This sequence encodes CASSRSDSEKLFF.

This chain connects TRBV7-3 to TRBJ2-3; D gene unclear. V was cut by 2 bases and J by 2 bases, with 8 bases left in between. Germline V lookup: CDR1 SGHTA, CDR2 FQGTGA. The CDR3 consists of 14 residues. The CDR3: CASSLLGPTDTQYF. CDR3 nucleotides: TGTGCCAGCAGCTTACTAGGCCCCACAGATACGCAGTATTTT.

CDR3 protein: CASSPRTGKNTEAFF. The CDR3 DNA sequence: TGTGCCAGCAGCCCAAGGACAGGGAAGAACACTGAAGCTTTCTTT. V is TRBV5-4 and J is TRBJ1-1; TRBD1 matches 8 bases. Looked up from germline, CDR1 is SGHNT and CDR2 is YYREEE (reference sequence). The V gene end was trimmed by 4 bases and the J gene end by 1 base; junction bases not matched to a gene: 6. The CDR3 length is 15 residues.